This passage covers 16 T cell receptor beta chains from one sample sequenced in a study of blood T cell repertoires in COVID-19. Generated by immunoSEQ multiplex PCR, the TCRdb table keeps only in-frame clones and is missing some. Altogether approximately 81,000 clones are present, about four fifths being singletons, with the ten largest covering less than 8.5%. The sequenced material came from peripheral blood. These TCRs come from a human donor in a cohort sampled during active COVID-19.

V and J are TRBV11-2 and TRBJ1-1; D gene ambiguous. V lost 4 bases, J lost 1 base, and 22 bases lay in between. Per germline, CDR1 SGHAT and CDR2 FQNNGV. This CDR3 contains 18 residues. The CDR3 is CASSSTQAGPGRNTEAFF. CDR3 nucleotides: TGTGCCAGCAGCTCCACCCAGGCAGGCCCTGGAAGGAACACTGAAGCTTTCTTT.

The J gene is TRBJ1-1, the V gene TRBV7-8; D possibly corresponds to TRBD1 (6 bases). The V gene's germline CDR1 is SGHVS and CDR2 FQNEAQ. The V and J ends lost 8 bases and 6 bases respectively, with 22 bases between them. CDR3 length: 15 amino acids. The CDR3 sequence: CASDSRGGPSAEAFF. The CDR3 DNA sequence: TGTGCCAGCGACAGTAGGGGGGGACCTTCTGCTGAAGCTTTCTTT.

The V and J genes are TRBV4-1 and TRBJ1-4; D call uncertain. Germline CDR1 MGHRA, CDR2 YSYEKL. This CDR3 is 15 amino acids long. V was cut by 4 bases and J by 5 bases, with 14 bases left in between. The CDR3 here is CASSRLPPGNEKLFF. In DNA form, the CDR3 reads TGCGCCAGCAGCCGCCTACCTCCGGGGAATGAAAAACTGTTTTTT.

This sequence joins TRBV25-1 and TRBJ1-1; D not certain. The CDR3 is made up of 13 amino acids. Germline CDR1 reads MGHDK; CDR2 reads SYGVNS. V was cut by 4 bases and J by 6 bases, with 12 bases left in between. The CDR3 nucleotides read TGTGCCAGCAGTGCCTACCAGGCTTCTGAAGCTTTCTTT. Translation gives CASSAYQASEAFF.

The gene calls are TRBV7-6 and TRBJ1-1, with D perhaps TRBD1 (6 bases). Trimming cost V 0 bases and J 1 base, with 6 bases left between them. The CDR3 contains 14 residues. CDR1 is SGHVS and CDR2 is FNYEAQ in the germline V gene. CDR3 sequence reads: CASSLATGNTEAFF. The CDR3 DNA reads TGTGCCAGCAGCTTAGCGACAGGGAACACTGAAGCTTTCTTT.

The rearrangement links TRBV7-3 to TRBJ2-7; TRBD1 might be the D (6 bases). CDR3 length: 13 residues. V lost 5 bases and J lost 5, with 13 bases in between. The germline V gene encodes CDR1 SGHTA and CDR2 FQGTGA. The CDR3 DNA follows: TGTGCCAGCAGCCAAACAGGGTTCCACGAGCAGTACTTC. It yields the protein CASSQTGFHEQYF.

The genes are TRBV6-5 and TRBJ1-1; TRBD1 matches at 8 bases. Trimming removed 8 bases from V and 2 bases from J; junction bases left unmatched: 4. The CDR3 consists of 13 residues. CDR1 and CDR2 from the germline V gene are MNHEY and SVGAGI. This chain's CDR3 is CASAGTGNTEAFF. In DNA, the CDR3 is TGTGCCAGCGCTGGGACAGGCAACACTGAAGCTTTCTTT.

The rearrangement joins TRBV4-1 to TRBJ2-7; D is possibly TRBD1 (6 bases). The germline gives CDR1 MGHRA, CDR2 YSYEKL. Trimming took off 5 bases at V and 4 bases at J, with 15 bases between the two ends. This CDR3 has 14 amino acids. DNA of the CDR3: TGCGCCAGCAGCTGGGTTGGCCAGGGGTACGAGCAGTACTTC. Translated, it gives CASSWVGQGYEQYF.

This clone came up once. The CDR3 reads CASSAMGGWLEAFF. The CDR3 DNA sequence: TGTGCCAGCAGTGCAATGGGGGGGTGGTTGGAAGCTTTCTTT. This chain connects TRBV2 to TRBJ1-1, with D possibly TRBD1 on 5 matching bases. CDR1 and CDR2 (germline): SNHLY, FYNNEI. CDR3 size: 14 residues. The V end lost 4 bases, the J end lost 8 bases, and 17 bases lay between the germline ends.

CDR3 coding DNA: TGTGCCAGCACTCCGCGTCGGCTAGCGAGTATTGCCACCGGGGAGCTGTTTTTT. Translated, it gives CASTPRRLASIATGELFF. The chain couples TRBV6-7 to TRBJ2-2; tentative D call: TRBD2 (6 bases). TRBV6-7 is noted as an ORF with a role that remains uncertain. This CDR3 spans 18 amino acids. Trimming shortened V by 7 bases and J by 4 bases, and 25 bases separated the two germline ends.

The chain combines TRBV4-3 with TRBJ1-3; D unresolved. Trimming removed 0 bases at V and 0 bases at J, with 6 bases between. CDR1 and CDR2 (germline): LGHNA, YSLEER. The CDR3 has 15 residues. DNA of the CDR3: TGCGCCAGCAGCCAAGATAGCCACTCTGGAAACACCATATATTTT. This encodes CASSQDSHSGNTIYF.

The V call is TRBV6-4, the J call TRBJ2-2, with no clear D. CDR3 length equals 10 residues. Trimming shortened V by 7 bases and J by 6 bases, and 3 bases separated the two germline ends. The germline V gene encodes CDR1 MRHNA and CDR2 SNTAGT. CDR3 amino acids: CASNSGELFF. CDR3 coding DNA: TGTGCCAGCAACTCCGGGGAGCTGTTTTTT.

The chain recombines TRBV30 with TRBJ2-7, with TRBD2 matching over 10 bases. V was pared by 3 bases and J by 6 bases, with 11 bases of the junction left unmatched. The CDR3 loop spans 15 amino acids. CDR1 and CDR2 (germline): GTSNPN, SVGIG (reference sequence). The CDR3 loop reads CAWSNLAGGSFEQYF. The CDR3 region has the DNA TGTGCCTGGAGCAACTTAGCGGGGGGCTCTTTCGAGCAGTACTTC.

The V call is TRBV10-3, the J call TRBJ1-4; D possibly corresponds to TRBD1 (6 bases). The CDR3 sequence is 14 residues long. CDR1 is ENHRY and CDR2 is SYGVKD in the germline V gene. Deletions cut 0 bases from V and 7 bases from J, with 9 bases between. DNA for the CDR3: TGTGCCATCAGTGAGTCGCCAGGGGTTGAAAAACTGTTTTTT. This sequence encodes CAISESPGVEKLFF.

The CDR3 DNA is TGCGCCAGCAGAGAACCTGGGGGGAATGGCTACAATGAGCAGTTCTTC. Protein sequence: CASREPGGNGYNEQFF. V usage is TRBV5-1 and J usage is TRBJ2-1, with D possibly TRBD2 on 6 matching bases. Germline V gives CDR1 SGHRS, CDR2 YFSETQ. The CDR3 runs to 16 residues. The V end was cut by 5 bases, the J end by 3 bases, with 18 bases between.

This chain joins TRBV6-5 and TRBJ2-7, with TRBD1 identical over 7 bases. CDR1 is MNHEY and CDR2 is SVGAGI in the germline V gene. The junction had 3 bases not matched to a gene; V was cut back by 2 bases and J by 2 bases. This CDR3 comprises 14 residues. The CDR3 spells CASSYRTGAYEQYF. The CDR3, as DNA: TGTGCCAGCAGTTACCGGACAGGAGCCTACGAGCAGTACTTC.